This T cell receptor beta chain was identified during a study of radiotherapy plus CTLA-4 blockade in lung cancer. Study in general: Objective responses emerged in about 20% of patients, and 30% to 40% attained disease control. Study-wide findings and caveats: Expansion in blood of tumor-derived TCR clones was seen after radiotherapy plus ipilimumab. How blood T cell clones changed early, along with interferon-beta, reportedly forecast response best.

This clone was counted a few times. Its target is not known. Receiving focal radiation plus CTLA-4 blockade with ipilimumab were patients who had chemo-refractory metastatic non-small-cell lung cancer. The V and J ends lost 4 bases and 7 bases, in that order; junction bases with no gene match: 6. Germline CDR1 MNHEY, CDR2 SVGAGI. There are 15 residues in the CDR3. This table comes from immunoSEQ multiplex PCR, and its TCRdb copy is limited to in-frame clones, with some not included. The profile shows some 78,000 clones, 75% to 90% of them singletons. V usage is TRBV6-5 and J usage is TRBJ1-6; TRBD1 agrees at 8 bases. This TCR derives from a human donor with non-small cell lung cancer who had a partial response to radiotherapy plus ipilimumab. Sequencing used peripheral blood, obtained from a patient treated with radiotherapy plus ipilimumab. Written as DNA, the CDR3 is TGTGCCAGCAGTTCCTGGACAGGGCGCAATTCACCCCTCCACTTT. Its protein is CASSSWTGRNSPLHF.